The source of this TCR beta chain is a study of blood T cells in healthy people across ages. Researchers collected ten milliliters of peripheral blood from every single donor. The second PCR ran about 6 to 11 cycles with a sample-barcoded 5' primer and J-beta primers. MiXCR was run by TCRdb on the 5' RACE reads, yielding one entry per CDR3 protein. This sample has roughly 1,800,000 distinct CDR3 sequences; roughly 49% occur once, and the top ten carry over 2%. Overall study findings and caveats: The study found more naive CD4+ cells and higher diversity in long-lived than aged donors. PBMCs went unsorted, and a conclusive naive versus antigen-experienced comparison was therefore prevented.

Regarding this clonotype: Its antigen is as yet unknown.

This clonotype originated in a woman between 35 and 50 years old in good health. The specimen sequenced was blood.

The CDR3 is CASRPRQGWETQYF. The CDR3 DNA sequence: TGTGCCAGCAGACCACGACAGGGTTGGGAGACCCAGTACTTC. The chain combines TRBV7-9 with TRBJ2-5, with 7 nucleotides matching TRBD1. The CDR3 spans 14 residues. The J segment lost 5 bases and the V segment lost 6 bases, leaving 9 bases of the junction unmatched. Looked up from germline, CDR1 is SEHNR and CDR2 is FQNEAQ (reference sequence).